This T cell receptor (beta chain) was sequenced in a study of blood T cell repertoires in COVID-19. Study overall: Material from acute and convalescent COVID-19 was sourced from the United States, Italy and Spain. PBMCs, B-cell-depleted T cells, or T cells were the source of the cDNA or gDNA that made up the material.

The CDR3 is 13 amino acids. Between the trimmed V and J ends, which lost 5 bases and 8 bases, there was a span of 15 bases. The germline gives CDR1 MNHEY, CDR2 SVGAGI. Authors' processing steps: It was from reference gene primer amplification that nucleated cell counts were estimated. Sequencing was performed with immunoSEQ multiplex PCR; in TCRdb, only in-frame clones are kept and a portion is missing. V, J and clone size are taken as reported in that table, and D and trimming were inferred from the DNA itself. The sample lists a few hundred thousand clones, 88% seen once, with approximately 7.2% in the top ten.

The chain couples TRBV6-5 to TRBJ2-5; possibly TRBD2 for D (5 bases). The sequenced material came from peripheral blood. The TCR originated in a woman in her 30s who had recovered from COVID-19. In DNA, the CDR3 is TGTGCCAGCAGTCCCTGGGTCCGGGGAACCCAGTACTTC. Translation: CASSPWVRGTQYF.